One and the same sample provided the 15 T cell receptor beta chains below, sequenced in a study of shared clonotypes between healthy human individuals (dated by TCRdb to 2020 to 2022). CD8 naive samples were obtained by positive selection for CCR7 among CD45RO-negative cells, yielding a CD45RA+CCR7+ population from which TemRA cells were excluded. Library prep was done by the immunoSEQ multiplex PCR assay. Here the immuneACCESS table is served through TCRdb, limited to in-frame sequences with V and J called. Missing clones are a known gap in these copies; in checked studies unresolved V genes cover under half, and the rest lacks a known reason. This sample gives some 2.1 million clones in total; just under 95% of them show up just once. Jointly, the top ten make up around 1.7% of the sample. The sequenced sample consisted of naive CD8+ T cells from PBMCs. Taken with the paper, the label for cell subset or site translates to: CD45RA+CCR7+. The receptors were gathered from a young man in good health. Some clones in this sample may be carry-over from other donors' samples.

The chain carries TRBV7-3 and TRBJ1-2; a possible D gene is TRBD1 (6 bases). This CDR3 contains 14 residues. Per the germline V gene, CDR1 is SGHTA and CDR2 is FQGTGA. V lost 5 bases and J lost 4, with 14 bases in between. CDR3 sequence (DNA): TGTGCCAGCAGCCCCGGGGGGCAGTTCTATGGCTACACCTTC. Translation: CASSPGGQFYGYTF.

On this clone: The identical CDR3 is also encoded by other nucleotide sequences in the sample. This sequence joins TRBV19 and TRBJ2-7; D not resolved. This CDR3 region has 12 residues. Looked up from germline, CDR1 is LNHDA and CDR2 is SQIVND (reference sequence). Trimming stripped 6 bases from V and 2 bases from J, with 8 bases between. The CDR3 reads CASSGLAYEQYF. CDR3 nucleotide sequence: TGTGCCAGTAGCGGGTTGGCCTACGAGCAGTACTTC.

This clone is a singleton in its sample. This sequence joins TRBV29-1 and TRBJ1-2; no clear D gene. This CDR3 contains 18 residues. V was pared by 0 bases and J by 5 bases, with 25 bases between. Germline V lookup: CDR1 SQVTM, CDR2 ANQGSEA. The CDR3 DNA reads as TGCAGCGTTGAAGATAGCGTTGTCGGCACCGTTATTGGGTATGGCTACACCTTC. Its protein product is CSVEDSVVGTVIGYGYTF.

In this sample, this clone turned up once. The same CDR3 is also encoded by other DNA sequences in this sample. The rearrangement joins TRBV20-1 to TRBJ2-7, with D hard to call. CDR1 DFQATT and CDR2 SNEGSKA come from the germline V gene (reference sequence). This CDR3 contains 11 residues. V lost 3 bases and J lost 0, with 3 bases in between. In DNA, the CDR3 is TGCAGTGCTAGGTACTCCTACGAGCAGTACTTC. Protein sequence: CSARYSYEQYF.

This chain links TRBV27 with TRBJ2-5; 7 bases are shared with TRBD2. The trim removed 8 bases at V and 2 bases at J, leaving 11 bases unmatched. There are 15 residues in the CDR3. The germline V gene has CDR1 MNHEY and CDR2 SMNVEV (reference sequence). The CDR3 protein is CASSPLTSAQETQYF. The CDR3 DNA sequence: TGTGCCAGCTCTCCCTTAACTAGCGCTCAAGAGACCCAGTACTTC.

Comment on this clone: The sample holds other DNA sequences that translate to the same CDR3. Here the CDR3 DNA reads TGCAGCGTTGAGGGTGACAGATCCTACGAGCAGTACTTC. It is translated as CSVEGDRSYEQYF. The rearrangement joins TRBV29-1 to TRBJ2-7; weak D call: TRBD1 (5 bases). CDR3 length: 13 residues. V shed 3 bases and J shed 1 base, with 10 bases lying between them. Germline loops: CDR1 SQVTM, CDR2 ANQGSEA.

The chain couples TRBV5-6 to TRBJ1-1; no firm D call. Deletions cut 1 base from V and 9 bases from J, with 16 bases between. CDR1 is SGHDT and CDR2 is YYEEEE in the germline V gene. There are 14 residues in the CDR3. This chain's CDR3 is CASSLPHRDAKAFF. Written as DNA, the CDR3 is TGTGCCAGCAGCTTGCCGCACCGGGATGCAAAAGCTTTCTTT.

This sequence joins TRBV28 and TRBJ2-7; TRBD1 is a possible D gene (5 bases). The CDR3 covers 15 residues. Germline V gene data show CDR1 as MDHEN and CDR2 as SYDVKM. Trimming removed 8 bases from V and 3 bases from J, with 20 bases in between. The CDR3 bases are TGTGCCAGCGGACCTAATCCGGAAGGGGTCTACGAGCAGTACTTC. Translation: CASGPNPEGVYEQYF.

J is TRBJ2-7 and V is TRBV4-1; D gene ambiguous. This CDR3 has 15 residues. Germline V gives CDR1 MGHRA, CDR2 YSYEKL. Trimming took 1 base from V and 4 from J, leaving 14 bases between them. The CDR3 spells CASSQGLWTSYEQYF. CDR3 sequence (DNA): TGCGCCAGCAGCCAAGGGTTATGGACCTCATACGAGCAGTACTTC.

CDR3 sequence: CASSQDLAGGVYEQYF. In DNA form, the CDR3 reads TGTGCCAGCAGCCAAGATTTAGCGGGAGGGGTCTACGAGCAGTACTTC. The chain employs TRBV4-2 and TRBJ2-7, with TRBD2 matching 11 bases. V lost 0 bases to trimming and J lost 3 bases; unmatched junction nucleotides: 4. CDR1 and CDR2 from the germline V gene are LGHNA and YNFKEQ. This CDR3 has 16 amino acids.

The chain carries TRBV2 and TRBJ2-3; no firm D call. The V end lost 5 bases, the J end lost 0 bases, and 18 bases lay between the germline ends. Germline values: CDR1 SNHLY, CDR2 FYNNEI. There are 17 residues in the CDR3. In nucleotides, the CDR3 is TGTGCCAGCAGTAGTCAACATCCTGGGGAAAGCACAGATACGCAGTATTTT. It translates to CASSSQHPGESTDTQYF.

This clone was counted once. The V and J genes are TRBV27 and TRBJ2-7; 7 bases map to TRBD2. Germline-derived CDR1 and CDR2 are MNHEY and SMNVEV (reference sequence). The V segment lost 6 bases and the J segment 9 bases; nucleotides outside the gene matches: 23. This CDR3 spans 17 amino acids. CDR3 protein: CASSTNAPGGGSVGQYF. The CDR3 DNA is TGTGCCAGCAGCACTAACGCCCCCGGCGGGGGATCTGTAGGGCAGTACTTC.

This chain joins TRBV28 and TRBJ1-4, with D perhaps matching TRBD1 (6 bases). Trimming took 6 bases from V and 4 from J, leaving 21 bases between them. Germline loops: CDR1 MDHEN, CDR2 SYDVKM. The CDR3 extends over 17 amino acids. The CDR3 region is CASSPPVEGGYNEKLFF. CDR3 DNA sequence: TGTGCCAGCAGCCCCCCTGTGGAGGGGGGGTATAATGAAAAACTGTTTTTT.

CDR3 sequence reads: CASSQTSGRVDEQYF. The CDR3 nucleotides are TGCGCCAGCAGCCAAACTAGCGGGAGAGTCGACGAGCAGTACTTC. V and J are TRBV4-3 and TRBJ2-7; 11 positions agree with TRBD2. Germline assignment: CDR1 LGHNA and CDR2 YSLEER. V was pared by 2 bases and J by 5 bases, with 5 bases of the junction left unmatched. This CDR3 region has 15 residues.

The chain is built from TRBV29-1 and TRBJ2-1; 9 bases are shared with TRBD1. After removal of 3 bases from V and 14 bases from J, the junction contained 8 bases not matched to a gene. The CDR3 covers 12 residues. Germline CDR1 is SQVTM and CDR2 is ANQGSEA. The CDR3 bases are TGCAGCGTTGAGGTTGGGACAGGGTGGGAGTTCTTC. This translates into CSVEVGTGWEFF.